What follows describes a single TCR beta chain. Its antigen is not identified. The assay was immunoSEQ multiplex PCR, and TCRdb's table has in-frame clones only and misses some. The table shows some 110,000 clones, with roughly 88% occurring only once. This sample is drawn from a study of cytomegalovirus exposure and HLA in healthy donors. Overall study context: A subsequent analysis reported that the 95 to 150 validation repertoires were produced on the same platform that had also been used for the roughly 710 first-cohort repertoires. General study findings and limits: CMV antigen specificity of three CMV-associated chains was confirmed in vitro. The authors listed some 160 TCR beta chains as cytomegalovirus-associated.

Germline lookup yields CDR1 SQVTM and CDR2 ANQGSEA. Deletions cut 6 bases from V and 0 bases from J, with 12 bases between. This CDR3 comprises 14 residues. Sequencing was done on a sample of PBMCs. The origin of this receptor is a man aged 18 to 35 in good health and CMV-seronegative. This chain connects TRBV29-1 to TRBJ2-1, with TRBD2 as a possible D gene (6 bases). The CDR3 coding sequence is TGCAGCGTGGAGCGGGTCAGCTCCTACAATGAGCAGTTCTTC. It yields the protein CSVERVSSYNEQFF.